This entry features one T cell receptor (beta chain) sequence. The data were taken from a study of blood T cell repertoires in COVID-19. Study overall: There were acute and convalescent COVID-19 samples, and they came from the United States, Italy and Spain. T cells, B-cell-depleted T cells, or PBMCs supplied cDNA or gDNA.

The Seattle site enrolled patients during active infection and followed them longitudinally. Germline V CDR1 and CDR2: MGHRA, YSYEKL. V trimming: 5 bases; J trimming: 3 bases; junction bases outside the gene matches: 6. This CDR3 is built from 15 residues. Repertoires were generated with immunoSEQ multiplex PCR, while TCRdb's copy carries only in-frame clones and drops some. The sample contains about 120,000 clones, around 85% of which appear only once. The chain is built from TRBV4-1 and TRBJ2-3, with 9 bases fitting TRBD1. The sequence was obtained from a man aged 30 to 45 with COVID-19, enrolled during active disease. The sample was peripheral blood. The DNA for the CDR3 is TGCGCCAGCAGCTTACGACAGGGGGGGACAGATACGCAGTATTTT. This sequence encodes CASSLRQGGTDTQYF.